The entry below gives a single T cell receptor beta chain sequence along with its context. The data were obtained in a study of blood T cells in healthy people across ages. Germline values: CDR1 MDHEN, CDR2 SYDVKM. V shed 3 bases and J 6 bases; nucleotides not matched to a gene: 8. CDR3 length: 15 residues. A second about 7 to 11 cycle PCR used barcoded and J-beta primers. TCRdb redid the calling of the 5' RACE reads with MiXCR, one entry per CDR3 protein. This table holds about 1.8 million distinct CDR3 sequences, 49% found once. The TCR originated in a woman aged 40 to 50 in good health. Sequencing was carried out using blood. The chain is built from TRBV28 and TRBJ1-2, with 9 positions matching TRBD1. CDR3 amino acids: CASSLVDRGSDGYTF. Here the CDR3 DNA reads TGTGCCAGCAGTTTGGTCGACAGGGGGTCGGATGGCTACACCTTC.